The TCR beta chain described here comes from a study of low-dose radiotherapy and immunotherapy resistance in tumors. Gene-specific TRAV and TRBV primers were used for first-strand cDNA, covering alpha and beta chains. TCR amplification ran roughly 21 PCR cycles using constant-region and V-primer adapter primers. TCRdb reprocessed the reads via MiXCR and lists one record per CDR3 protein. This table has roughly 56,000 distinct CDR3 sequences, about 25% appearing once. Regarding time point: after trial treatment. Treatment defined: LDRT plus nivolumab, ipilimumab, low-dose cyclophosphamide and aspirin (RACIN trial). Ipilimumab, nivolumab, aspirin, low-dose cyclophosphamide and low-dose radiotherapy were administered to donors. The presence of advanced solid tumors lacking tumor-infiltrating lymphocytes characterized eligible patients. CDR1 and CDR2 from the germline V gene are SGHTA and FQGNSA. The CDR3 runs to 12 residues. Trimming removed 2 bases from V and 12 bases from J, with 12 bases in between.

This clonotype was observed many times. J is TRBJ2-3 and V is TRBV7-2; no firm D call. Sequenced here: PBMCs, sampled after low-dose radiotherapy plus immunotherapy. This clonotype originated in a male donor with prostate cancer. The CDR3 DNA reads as TGTGCCAGCAGCTTAATTCTTACTCCTCAGTATTTT. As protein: CASSLILTPQYF. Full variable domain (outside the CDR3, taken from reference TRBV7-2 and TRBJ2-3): GAGVSQSPSNKVTEKGKDVELRCDPISGHTALYWYRQSLGQGLEFLIYFQGNSAPDKSGLPSDRFSAERTGGSVSTLTIQRTQQEDSAVYLCASSLILTPQYFGPGTRLTVL.